The entry that follows covers one TCR beta chain sequence. The sample comes from a study of OX40 agonist ivuxolimab in advanced cancers. Sequencing used immunoSEQ multiplex PCR; TCRdb keeps in-frame clones, though not all of them. Among about 63,000 clones listed, about nine tenths were seen once. The receptor comes from an adult with an advanced solid tumor such as melanoma, head and neck, liver or kidney cancer. Material: CD4+ or CD8+ T cells sorted from blood, obtained in a trial of the OX40 agonist ivuxolimab.

CDR3 protein: CASAEGGSYNEQFF. The CDR3 nucleotides are TGTGCCAGCGCTGAGGGGGGCTCCTACAATGAGCAGTTCTTC. V gene TRBV7-9 combines with J gene TRBJ2-1; D may match TRBD1 or TRBD2 (6 bases each). The CDR3 has 14 amino acids. V dropped 8 bases and J dropped 0 bases, with 11 bases sitting between them. CDR1 SEHNR and CDR2 FQNEAQ come from the germline V gene (reference sequence).